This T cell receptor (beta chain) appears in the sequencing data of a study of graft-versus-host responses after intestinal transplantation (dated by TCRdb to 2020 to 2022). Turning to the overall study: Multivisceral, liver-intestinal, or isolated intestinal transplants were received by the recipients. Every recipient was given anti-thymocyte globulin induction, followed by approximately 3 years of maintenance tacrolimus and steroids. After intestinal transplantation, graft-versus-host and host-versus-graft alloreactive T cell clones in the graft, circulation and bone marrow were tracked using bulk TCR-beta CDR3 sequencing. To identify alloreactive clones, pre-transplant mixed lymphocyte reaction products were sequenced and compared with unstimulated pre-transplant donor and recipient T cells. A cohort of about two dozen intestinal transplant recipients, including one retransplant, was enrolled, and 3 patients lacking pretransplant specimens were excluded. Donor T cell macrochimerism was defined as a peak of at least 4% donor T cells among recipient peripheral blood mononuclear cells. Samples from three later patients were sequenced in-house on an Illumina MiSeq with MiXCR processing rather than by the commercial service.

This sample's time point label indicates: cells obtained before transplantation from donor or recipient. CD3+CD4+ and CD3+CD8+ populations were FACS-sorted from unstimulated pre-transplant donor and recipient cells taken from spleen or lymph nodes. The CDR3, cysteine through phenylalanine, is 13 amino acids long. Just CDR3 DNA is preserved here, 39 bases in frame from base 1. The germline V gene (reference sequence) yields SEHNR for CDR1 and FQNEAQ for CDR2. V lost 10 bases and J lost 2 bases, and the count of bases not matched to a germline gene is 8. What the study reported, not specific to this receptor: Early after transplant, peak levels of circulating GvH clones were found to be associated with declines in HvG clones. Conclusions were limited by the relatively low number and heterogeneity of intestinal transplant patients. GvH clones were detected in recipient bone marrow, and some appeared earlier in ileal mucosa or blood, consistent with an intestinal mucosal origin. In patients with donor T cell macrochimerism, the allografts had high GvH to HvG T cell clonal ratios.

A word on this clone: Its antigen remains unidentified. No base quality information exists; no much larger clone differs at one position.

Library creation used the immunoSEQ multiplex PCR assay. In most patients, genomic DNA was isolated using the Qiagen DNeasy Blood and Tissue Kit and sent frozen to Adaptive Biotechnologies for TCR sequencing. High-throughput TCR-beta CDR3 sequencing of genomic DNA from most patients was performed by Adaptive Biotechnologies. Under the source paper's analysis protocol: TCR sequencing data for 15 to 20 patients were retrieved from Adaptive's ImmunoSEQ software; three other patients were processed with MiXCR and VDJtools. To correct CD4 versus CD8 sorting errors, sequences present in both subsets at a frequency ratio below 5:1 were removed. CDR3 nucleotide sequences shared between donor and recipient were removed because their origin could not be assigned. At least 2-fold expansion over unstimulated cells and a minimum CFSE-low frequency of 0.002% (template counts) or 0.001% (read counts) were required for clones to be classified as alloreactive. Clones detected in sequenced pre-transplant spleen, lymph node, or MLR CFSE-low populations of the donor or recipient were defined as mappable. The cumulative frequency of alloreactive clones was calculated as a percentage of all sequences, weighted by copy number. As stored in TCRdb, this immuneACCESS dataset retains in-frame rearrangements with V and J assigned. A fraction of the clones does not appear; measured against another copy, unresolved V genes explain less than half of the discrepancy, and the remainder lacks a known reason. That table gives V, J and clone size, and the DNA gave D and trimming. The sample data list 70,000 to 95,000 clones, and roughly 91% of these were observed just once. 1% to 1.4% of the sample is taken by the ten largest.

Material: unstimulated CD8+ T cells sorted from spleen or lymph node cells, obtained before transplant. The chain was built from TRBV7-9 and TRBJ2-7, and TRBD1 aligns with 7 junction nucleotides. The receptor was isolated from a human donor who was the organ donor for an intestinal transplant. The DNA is TGTGCCATAACTCCGGGACAGACCTACGAGCAGTACTTC. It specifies CAITPGQTYEQYF.